These 32 T cell receptor beta chains originate from one sample sequenced in a study of CD8+CD57+ T cells in acquired aplastic anemia. Profiling that covered TCR beta VDJ and CDR3 relied on genomic DNA as its template. One entry per CDR3 protein, called by TCRdb with MiXCR from the reads. The sample holds around 200,000 distinct CDR3 sequences, around 50% seen once. Sequenced input: sorted CD4+, CD8+, or CD8+CD57+ T cells (not recorded which) from PBMCs. These receptors all come from a human donor in good health, serving as a control.

V and J are TRBV10-3 and TRBJ1-4, with 8 positions matching TRBD1. CDR1 is ENHRY and CDR2 is SYGVKD in the germline V gene. CDR3 length: 14 residues. The V segment lost 5 bases and the J segment 4 bases; nucleotides outside the gene matches: 3. CDR3 loop: CAISQTGDNEKLFF. As DNA, the CDR3 is TGTGCCATCAGTCAGACAGGGGATAATGAAAAACTGTTTTTT.

The chain employs TRBV7-3 and TRBJ2-3; D tentatively reads TRBD1 or TRBD2 (7 bases each). The V end lost 4 bases, the J end lost 0 bases, and 11 bases lay between the germline ends. The CDR3 runs to 15 residues. Germline-derived CDR1 and CDR2 are SGHTA and FQGTGA. This CDR3 is CASSSRGGSTDTQYF. The CDR3 DNA reads as TGTGCCAGCAGCTCCAGGGGGGGAAGCACAGATACGCAGTATTTT.

V usage is TRBV2 and J usage is TRBJ1-6; no reliable D call. Deletions cut 6 bases from V and 6 bases from J, with 15 bases between. CDR1 and CDR2 (germline): SNHLY, FYNNEI. The CDR3 is 15 residues long. Here the CDR3 reads CASRDPRTGNSPLHF. The CDR3 DNA sequence: TGTGCCAGCAGAGACCCGCGGACGGGTAATTCACCCCTCCACTTT.

Concerning this clonotype: The junction and the germline gene differ at one end; a read error may be behind it. This chain joins TRBV25-1 and TRBJ1-3, with D possibly being TRBD1 (6 bases). Germline-derived CDR1 and CDR2 are MGHDK and SYGVNS. This CDR3 is built from 14 residues. The CDR3 sequence: CARSAGASGNTIYF. In DNA, the CDR3 is TGTGCCAGAAGTGCAGGGGCTTCTGGAAACACCATATATTTT.

A remark on this clonotype: Compared with germline, one end of the junction differs, possibly owing to a read error. The chain is built from TRBV10-3 and TRBJ2-1, with 8 positions matching TRBD1. Germline assignment: CDR1 ENHRY and CDR2 SYGVKD. The CDR3 sequence is 16 residues long. The DNA for the CDR3 is TGTGCCATCAGTGATCCCCCCGGACAGGGCCGGAATGAGCGGTTCTTC. Translated, it gives CAISDPPGQGRNERFF.

The chain combines TRBV7-3 with TRBJ1-1; D gene unclear. The germline gives CDR1 SGHTA, CDR2 FQGTGA. Trimming took 4 bases from V and 4 from J, leaving 16 bases between them. The CDR3 runs to 15 residues. Written as DNA, the CDR3 is TGTGCCAGCAGCTCACGGACGGCCTTGGGCACTGAAGCTTTCTTT. It specifies CASSSRTALGTEAFF.

This rearrangement joins TRBV7-3 to TRBJ1-4, with TRBD1 matching 9 bases. Germline V CDR1 and CDR2: SGHTA, FQGTGA. Trimming took 5 bases from V and 4 from J; bases not matched to a gene: 11. CDR3 size: 17 residues. The CDR3 loop reads CASSLGTGRRGNEKLFF. The CDR3 DNA is TGTGCCAGCAGCCTCGGGACAGGGAGGCGGGGTAATGAAAAACTGTTTTTT. The full variable domain, completed using reference TRBV7-3 and TRBJ1-4, is GAGVSQTPSNKVTEKGKYVELRCDPISGHTALYWYRQSLGQGPEFLIYFQGTGAADDSGLPNDRFFAVRPEGSVSTLKIQRTERGDSAVYLCASSLGTGRRGNEKLFFGSGTQLSVL.

The genes are TRBV10-3 and TRBJ2-1; the match to TRBD1 covers 10 bases. The germline V gene encodes CDR1 ENHRY and CDR2 SYGVKD. CDR3 size: 16 residues. The CDR3 sequence: CTISGQGVSSYNEQFF. The CDR3, as DNA: TGTACTATCAGTGGACAGGGGGTAAGCTCCTACAATGAGCAGTTCTTC.

This clonotype came up many times. V usage is TRBV4-3 and J usage is TRBJ1-6, with D unclear. Per germline, CDR1 LGHNA and CDR2 YSLEER. CDR3 size: 13 residues. The germline V and J ends were trimmed by 0 bases and 9 bases, with 6 bases remaining between them. The DNA of the CDR3 is TGCGCCAGCAGCCAAGACCCGTTTTCACCCCTCCACTTT. Translated, it gives CASSQDPFSPLHF.

The J gene is TRBJ1-2, the V gene TRBV12-3 or TRBV12-4; unclear D gene. V was shortened by 6 bases and J by 4 bases, with 15 bases between the two germline ends. CDR3 size: 14 residues. The CDR3 region is CASRRAGRPYGYTF. The CDR3 DNA reads TGTGCCAGCAGACGAGCCGGGAGACCCTATGGCTACACCTTC.

In regard to this clonotype: The limits of the CDR3 on the DNA are not certain, so only TCRdb's listed CDR3 is given. V is TRBV5-6 and J is TRBJ1-1; TRBD1, the table's D call, lacks a check against the DNA. Counting both end residues, the CDR3 totals 21 amino acids. Germline values: CDR1 SGHDT, CDR2 YYEEEE. The CDR3 sequence is CASSLQGLANEKLFFGSEAFF.

This clonotype has a count of ten or more. The chain combines TRBV28 with TRBJ2-7, with 8 bases aligning to TRBD1. CDR3 length: 15 amino acids. Germline trimming cut 7 bases from V and 3 bases from J; bases unmatched to any gene: 11. Germline V lookup: CDR1 MDHEN, CDR2 SYDVKM. The chain's CDR3 is CASTAGGGVDYEQYF. In nucleotides, the CDR3 is TGTGCCAGCACCGCAGGGGGCGGGGTTGACTACGAGCAGTACTTC.

This clonotype was recorded at least ten times. This chain joins TRBV6-1 and TRBJ1-1; D is perhaps TRBD1 (5 bases). Trimming cost V 2 bases and J 4 bases, with 8 bases left between them. This CDR3 has 13 amino acids. The germline V gene has CDR1 MNHNS and CDR2 SASEGT. The CDR3 loop reads CASSESRGTEAFF. CDR3 DNA: TGTGCCAGCAGTGAATCTAGGGGCACTGAAGCTTTCTTT.

The chain is built from TRBV20-1 and TRBJ1-2; D may be TRBD1 (5 bases). CDR1 is DFQATT, CDR2 SNEGSKA, per germline (reference sequence). The CDR3 extends over 11 amino acids. V lost 6 bases and J lost 8, with 13 bases in between. The CDR3 protein is CSAEGASGYTF. The DNA of the CDR3 is TGCAGTGCGGAAGGGGCTAGCGGCTACACCTTC.

This clonotype has just a few counts. V usage is TRBV5-1 and J usage is TRBJ1-6; TRBD1 agrees at 10 bases. The V gene's germline CDR1 is SGHRS and CDR2 YFSETQ. This CDR3 is built from 15 residues. J was trimmed by 3 bases and V by 6 bases; bases with no gene match: 3. CDR3 in DNA: TGCGCCAGCACCGGACAGGGGGGCTATAATTCACCCCTCCACTTT. Amino acid sequence: CASTGQGGYNSPLHF.

This chain joins TRBV7-2 and TRBJ1-5; possibly TRBD1 for D (5 bases). Germline CDR1 reads SGHTA; CDR2 reads FQGNSA. The CDR3 is 14 amino acids. The V end lost 2 bases, the J end lost 7 bases, and 12 bases lay between the germline ends. The CDR3, as DNA: TGTGCCAGCAGCTTACAGGGAGGGGAACAGCCCCAGCATTTT. This encodes CASSLQGGEQPQHF.

V and J are TRBV20-1 and TRBJ2-1; 8 positions match TRBD2. CDR1 and CDR2 from the germline V gene are DFQATT and SNEGSKA (reference sequence). There are 15 residues in the CDR3. Trimming took 3 bases from V and 7 from J; bases not matched to a gene: 11. The CDR3 DNA is TGCAGTGCTAGTGATCCGGACAGCGGGAGTAATGAGCAGTTCTTC. It is translated as CSASDPDSGSNEQFF.

The chain carries TRBV18 and TRBJ1-6; 10 nucleotides agree with TRBD1. The V segment lost 6 bases and the J segment 10 bases; nucleotides outside the gene matches: 15. Germline CDR1 is KGHSH and CDR2 is LQKENI. CDR3 length: 17 residues. CDR3 sequence reads: CASSPPGTGTGASPLHF. In nucleotides, the CDR3 is TGTGCCAGCTCCCCCCCCGGGACCGGGACAGGGGCCTCACCCCTCCACTTT.

This clonotype was recorded at least ten times. V usage is TRBV5-8 and J usage is TRBJ2-5; tentatively, D is TRBD1 (6 bases). The CDR3 runs 13 residues. The germline V gene has CDR1 SGHTS and CDR2 YDEGEE. The V end lost 1 base, the J end lost 4 bases, and 8 bases lay between the germline ends. This CDR3 reads CASSLSGVETQYF. In nucleotides, the CDR3 is TGTGCCAGCAGCTTGTCAGGGGTAGAGACCCAGTACTTC.

J is TRBJ1-3 and V is TRBV3-1; D is uncertain. The CDR3 sequence is 14 residues long. Trimming pared 4 bases from V and 0 bases from J, leaving 7 bases between. Per germline, CDR1 LGHDT and CDR2 YNNKEL (reference sequence). CDR3 residues: CASSLDISGNTIYF. The CDR3 DNA is TGTGCCAGCAGCCTAGACATCTCTGGAAACACCATATATTTT.

This clonotype was detected many times. This chain links TRBV20-1 with TRBJ1-1; possibly TRBD1 for D (6 bases). CDR1 and CDR2 from the germline V gene are DFQATT and SNEGSKA (reference sequence). The CDR3 covers 15 residues. The V end was cut by 4 bases, the J end by 0 bases, with 15 bases between. The chain's CDR3 is CSAKALGHLNTEAFF. The CDR3, as DNA: TGCAGTGCTAAGGCCTTGGGACACCTGAACACTGAAGCTTTCTTT.

This clonotype was picked up many times. The chain uses TRBV7-2 and TRBJ2-3, with 7 bases fitting TRBD1. The V gene's germline CDR1 is SGHTA and CDR2 FQGNSA. After removal of 2 bases from V and 4 bases from J, the junction contained 0 bases not matched to a gene. The CDR3 is 13 residues long. CDR3 sequence (DNA): TGTGCCAGCAGCTTACAGGGGGCAGATACGCAGTATTTT. This gives the protein CASSLQGADTQYF.

The rearrangement joins TRBV20-1 to TRBJ1-5; TRBD1 agrees at 9 bases. Per germline, CDR1 DFQATT and CDR2 SNEGSKA (reference sequence). The CDR3 totals 15 residues. V lost 6 bases and J lost 3; bases outside the gene matches: 9. CDR3 nucleotide sequence: TGCAGTGCCAGCGGGACAGGGTGGGTCAATCAGCCCCAGCATTTT. It codes for CSASGTGWVNQPQHF.

The CDR3 sequence: CATSDSGGAVEETQYF. The DNA for the CDR3 is TGTGCCACCAGTGATTCCGGGGGGGCGGTAGAGGAGACCCAGTACTTC. The chain has TRBV24-1 and TRBJ2-5; the match to TRBD2 covers 8 bases. The CDR3 loop spans 16 amino acids. The J segment lost 5 bases and the V segment lost 2 bases, leaving 9 bases of the junction unmatched. Per the germline V gene, CDR1 is KGHDR and CDR2 is SFDVKD.

The rearrangement links TRBV2 to TRBJ2-1; unclear D gene. The V and J ends lost 2 bases and 3 bases respectively, with 8 bases between them. The CDR3 is 14 amino acids. Germline CDR1 reads SNHLY; CDR2 reads FYNNEI. The CDR3 DNA reads as TGTGCCAGCAGTGAAATTGCCGGCTACAATGAGCAGTTCTTC. Its protein product is CASSEIAGYNEQFF.

A remark on this clonotype: Compared with germline, one end of the junction differs, possibly owing to a read error. The rearrangement uses TRBV10-3 and TRBJ2-3; D might be TRBD2 (5 bases). CDR1 and CDR2 from the germline V gene are ENHRY and SYGVKD. This CDR3 is 13 amino acids long. The CDR3 DNA sequence: TGTGCCAGCAGGAACCAAGCGGCAGATACGCTGTATTTT. This codes for CASRNQAADTLYF.

This clonotype was counted at least ten times. This chain links TRBV6-5 with TRBJ1-1; D not resolved. Germline assignment: CDR1 MNHEY and CDR2 SVGAGI. Trimming removed 6 bases from V and 4 bases from J, with 12 bases in between. This CDR3 is 13 amino acids long. In DNA form, the CDR3 reads TGTGCCAGCAGAACATGGGAGCCCACTGAAGCTTTCTTT. This sequence encodes CASRTWEPTEAFF.

As concerns this clonotype: Here the CDR3 omits its conserved ending phenylalanine or tryptophan, so a read error is the likely source. No DNA is shown, since the ends of the CDR3 on it are uncertain; the CDR3 is the one TCRdb lists. The CDR3 sequence: CASSRGTS. J is TRBJ2-1 and V is TRBV7-2; the table's D call, TRBD2, was not checked against the DNA. The germline CDR1 and CDR2 sequences are SGHTA and FQGNSA. The CDR3 length equals 8 residues, ends included.

In this sample, this clonotype turned up many times. The CDR3: CASSLVAGNEKLFF. The DNA for the CDR3 is TGCGCCAGCAGCTTGGTCGCAGGGAATGAAAAACTGTTTTTT. The chain carries TRBV5-1 and TRBJ1-4; D may be TRBD1 (5 bases). The CDR3 has 14 residues. V lost 0 bases, J lost 5 bases, and 8 bases lay in between. Per the germline V gene, CDR1 is SGHRS and CDR2 is YFSETQ.

This chain joins TRBV6-5 and TRBJ2-5; TRBD2 matches at 9 bases. This CDR3 comprises 13 residues. Looked up from germline, CDR1 is MNHEY and CDR2 is SVGAGI. The ends lost 10 bases at V and 1 base at J; junction bases unmatched: 4. CDR3 sequence (DNA): TGTGCCACCAAGACTAGCGGCCAAGAGACCCAGTACTTC. It yields the protein CATKTSGQETQYF.

This sequence joins TRBV19 and TRBJ1-5; D is perhaps TRBD1 (5 bases). Germline V gene lookup returns CDR1 LNHDA and CDR2 SQIVND (reference sequence). CDR3 length equals 15 residues. With 6 bases removed from V and 10 bases from J, the gap between germline ends came to 22 bases. The CDR3 sequence is CASRMGGIYDRPQHF. The CDR3 nucleotides read TGTGCCAGTAGAATGGGGGGGATTTATGATCGTCCCCAGCATTTT.

Comments on this clonotype: Its ends do not fully match the called genes, so a read error is possible. V is TRBV10-2 and J is TRBJ2-7; 12 bases align to TRBD1. Germline V gene data show CDR1 as WSHSY and CDR2 as SAAADI. This CDR3 region has 14 residues. CDR3 DNA sequence: TGTGCCAGCAGAAGGGGACAGGGGGCTTACGAGCAGTACTTC. The encoded protein is CASRRGQGAYEQYF.